Described below is a single TCR beta chain sequence and its context. Its target is unknown. Donors likely had unrecorded immune exposures despite being nominally healthy when sampled. This entry belongs to a study of cytomegalovirus exposure and HLA in healthy donors. As for the study in general: The 100 million to 140 million unique TCR beta sequences, from 150 million to 200 million T cells, were found by an earlier analysis. Regarding the study as a whole: A later analysis reported that several of the most significant clusters appeared to be linked to common viral pathogens, among them Epstein-Barr virus.

The PCR used 60 Vbeta and 13 Jbeta primers. The repertoire was sequenced with immunoSEQ multiplex PCR; TCRdb's copy has only in-frame clones and lacks some. The top ten clones hold over 3% of a sample with over 110,000 clones, 75% to 85% of them seen once. Germline loops: CDR1 SQVTM, CDR2 ANQGSEA. After removal of 0 bases from V and 3 bases from J, the junction contained 17 bases not matched to a gene. The length of the CDR3 is 20 residues. Sequencing was done on a sample of PBMCs. The TCR comes from a female donor in good health and CMV-seronegative. The chain couples TRBV29-1 to TRBJ2-1; TRBD2 aligns across 10 bases. Here the CDR3 DNA reads TGCAGCGTTGAAGATACAGGAGCGGGAGGGCTCAGCCCCTTCTACAATGAGCAGTTCTTC. Translation gives CSVEDTGAGGLSPFYNEQFF.